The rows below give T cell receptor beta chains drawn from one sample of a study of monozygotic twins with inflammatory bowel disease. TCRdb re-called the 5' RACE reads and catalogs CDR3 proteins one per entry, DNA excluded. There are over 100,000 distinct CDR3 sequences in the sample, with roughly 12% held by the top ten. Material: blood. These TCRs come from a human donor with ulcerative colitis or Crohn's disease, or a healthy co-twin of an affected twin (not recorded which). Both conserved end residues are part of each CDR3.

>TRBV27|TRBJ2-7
CASNTRPGGYHEQYF
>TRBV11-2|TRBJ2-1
CASSLLGTSGYNEQFF
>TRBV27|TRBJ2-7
CPPTAIDYEQYF
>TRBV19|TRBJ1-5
CASSIDSHSGNQPQHF
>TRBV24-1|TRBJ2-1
CATSDPSGQGDEQFF
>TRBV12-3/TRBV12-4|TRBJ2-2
CASSSGLAAWELFF
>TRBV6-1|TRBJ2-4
CASSPQGAGKNIQYF
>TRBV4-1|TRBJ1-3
CASSQEGRGNTIYF
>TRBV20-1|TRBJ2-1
CSAQDFGGYNEQFF
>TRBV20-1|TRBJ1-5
CSASRVDQPQHF
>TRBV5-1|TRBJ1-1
CASSANGGNTEAFF
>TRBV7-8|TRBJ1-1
CASSLIPGQTAFF
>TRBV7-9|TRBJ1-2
CASSLSRGEDYTF
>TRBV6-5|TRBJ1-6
CASSYSIYSPLHF
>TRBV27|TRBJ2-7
CASSLLSAAGGYEQYF
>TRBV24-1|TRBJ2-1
CATSDLDRGNEQFF
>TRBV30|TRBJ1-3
CAWSVRQRYSGNTIYF
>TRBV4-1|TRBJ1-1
CASSQHYRGPRDTEAFF
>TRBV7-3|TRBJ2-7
CASSFTSGSGYEQYF